The 8 T cell receptor beta chains reported below all come from one sample, sequenced in a study of blood T cell repertoires in COVID-19. Clones were sequenced by immunoSEQ multiplex PCR, and TCRdb holds only the in-frame ones, with some missing. This sample has approximately 200,000 clones, with about 84% found just once. Sequenced input: peripheral blood. The source is a person aged 65-85 years with COVID-19, enrolled during active disease.

The rearrangement links TRBV3-1 (or the pseudogene TRBV3-2) to TRBJ2-7; D gene uncertain. Germline values: CDR1 LGHDT, CDR2 YNNKEL (reference sequence). V lost 1 base to trimming and J lost 7 bases, with 11 bases between them. The CDR3 spans 13 residues. The CDR3 loop is CASSQVSGFEQYF. CDR3 DNA: TGTGCCAGCAGCCAAGTATCCGGGTTTGAGCAGTACTTC.

This clone was found a few times. The chain links TRBV6-5 to TRBJ2-7, with 8 positions matching TRBD1. CDR1 and CDR2 (germline): MNHEY, SVGAGI. The V and J ends lost 7 bases and 6 bases, in that order; junction bases with no gene match: 8. This CDR3 contains 13 residues. DNA for the CDR3: TGTGCCAGCACCAAAACAGGGGGGTTCGAGCAGTACTTC. This translates into CASTKTGGFEQYF.

This chain joins TRBV7-8 and TRBJ1-2, with 9 bases fitting TRBD1. Trimming at V came to 5 bases and at J to 5 bases, leaving 6 bases not matched to a gene. The germline V gene encodes CDR1 SGHVS and CDR2 FQNEAQ. This CDR3 comprises 14 residues. The CDR3 region is CASSRETGGYGYTF. The DNA for the CDR3 is TGTGCCAGCAGCCGAGAGACAGGGGGTTATGGCTACACCTTC.

CDR3 loop: CASSTDRVYNSPLHF. The CDR3 coding sequence is TGTGCCAGCAGTACGGACAGGGTATATAATTCACCCCTCCACTTT. The J gene is TRBJ1-6, the V gene TRBV2, with 8 bases identical to TRBD1. CDR3 length: 15 amino acids. Germline lookup yields CDR1 SNHLY and CDR2 FYNNEI. The junction had 4 bases not matched to a gene; V was cut back by 5 bases and J by 4 bases.

Only one count was recorded for this clone. The V and J genes are TRBV9 and TRBJ1-2; a weak D match, TRBD1 (6 bases). Germline V gene lookup returns CDR1 SGDLS and CDR2 YYNGEE. The CDR3 sequence is 13 residues long. V gave up 0 bases and J gave up 7 bases, with 10 bases separating them. The CDR3 DNA follows: TGTGCCAGCAGCGTAGCAGGGGCAGGTGGCTACACCTTC. It codes for CASSVAGAGGYTF.

J is TRBJ2-1 and V is TRBV3-1 (or the pseudogene TRBV3-2), with TRBD2 identical over 11 bases. Germline lookup yields CDR1 LGHDT and CDR2 YNNKEL (reference sequence). V lost 4 bases to trimming and J lost 1 base; unmatched junction nucleotides: 9. The CDR3 consists of 18 residues. This chain's CDR3 is CASSPLLAGGRSYNEQFF. The CDR3 DNA reads as TGTGCCAGCAGCCCCCTTCTAGCGGGGGGCCGTTCCTACAATGAGCAGTTCTTC.

V usage is TRBV27 and J usage is TRBJ2-3; TRBD1 aligns across 8 bases. Unmatched junction bases numbered 12, after V lost 3 bases and J lost 4 bases. Germline V gives CDR1 MNHEY, CDR2 SMNVEV (reference sequence). The CDR3 sequence is 17 residues long. CDR3 loop: CASSFGSTGAWADTQYF. The DNA of the CDR3 is TGTGCCAGCAGTTTTGGCTCGACAGGGGCTTGGGCAGATACGCAGTATTTT.

The chain couples TRBV19 to TRBJ2-1; weak D call: TRBD1 (6 bases). The germline gives CDR1 LNHDA, CDR2 SQIVND (reference sequence). The CDR3 is 14 residues long. The germline V and J ends were trimmed by 7 bases and 6 bases, with 16 bases remaining between them. Here the CDR3 reads CASTVGQGSNEQFF. CDR3 coding DNA: TGTGCCAGTACGGTCGGCCAGGGGTCCAATGAGCAGTTCTTC.